Each of the 18 T cell receptor beta chains below was sequenced from the same sample in a study of cytomegalovirus exposure and HLA in healthy donors. Method: immunoSEQ multiplex PCR; TCRdb's copy keeps in-frame clones and lacks some. Here the sample spans some 150,000 clones, just over 85% being singletons. Sample: PBMCs. The origin of the receptors is a young woman in good health and CMV-seropositive.

This sequence joins TRBV19 and TRBJ2-7, with a tentative D call TRBD1 (5 bases). The length of the CDR3 is 14 residues. Germline CDR1 reads LNHDA; CDR2 reads SQIVND (reference sequence). The V gene lost 6 bases and the J gene lost 2 bases, with 14 bases spanning the gap. CDR3 in amino acids: CASRRETAAYEQYF. The CDR3, as DNA: TGTGCCAGTAGACGTGAGACAGCCGCCTACGAGCAGTACTTC.

This chain joins TRBV2 and TRBJ2-1; no clear D. Per germline, CDR1 SNHLY and CDR2 FYNNEI. This CDR3 spans 11 amino acids. Trimming shortened V by 6 bases and J by 5 bases, and 5 bases separated the two germline ends. The CDR3 nucleotides are TGTGCCAGCAGCCGGGACAATGAGCAGTTCTTC. Amino acids: CASSRDNEQFF.

In its sample, this clone was seen a few times. The chain has TRBV18 and TRBJ1-3; possibly TRBD1 for D (5 bases). Trimming removed 3 bases from V and 7 bases from J, with 10 bases in between. CDR3 length equals 13 residues. The germline V gene encodes CDR1 KGHSH and CDR2 LQKENI. CDR3 DNA sequence: TGTGCCAGCTCACCCGGGACTGCCAACACCATATATTTT. This gives the protein CASSPGTANTIYF.

V gene TRBV7-2 combines with J gene TRBJ2-5; 9 positions match TRBD2. CDR3 length: 17 residues. J was trimmed by 2 bases and V by 0 bases; bases with no gene match: 7. Per germline, CDR1 SGHTA and CDR2 FQGNSA. CDR3 DNA: TGTGCCAGCAGCTTAGCCCCCGTGGCGGGGGGGCAAGAGACCCAGTACTTC. Encoded protein: CASSLAPVAGGQETQYF.

The chain employs TRBV6-5 and TRBJ1-6, with 11 positions matching TRBD1. The CDR3 has 16 amino acids. The V gene's germline CDR1 is MNHEY and CDR2 SVGAGI. Unmatched junction bases numbered 4, after V lost 3 bases and J lost 6 bases. Written as DNA, the CDR3 is TGTGCCAGCAGTTATACGGACAGGGGGCCTAATTCACCCCTCCACTTT. It specifies CASSYTDRGPNSPLHF.

CDR3 coding DNA: TGTGCCAGCAGCTCTACAGGATGGGGTACAACTAATGAAAAACTGTTTTTT. Its protein is CASSSTGWGTTNEKLFF. The chain employs TRBV13 and TRBJ1-4; TRBD1 might be the D (5 bases). In germline, CDR1 is PRHDT, CDR2 FYEKMQ (reference sequence). The CDR3 totals 17 residues. V was pared by 4 bases and J by 0 bases, with 15 bases between.

The chain couples TRBV28 to TRBJ1-6; 7 bases match TRBD1. CDR1 and CDR2 from the germline V gene are MDHEN and SYDVKM. V lost 4 bases, J lost 7 bases, and 13 bases stayed unmatched. This CDR3 spans 17 amino acids. The CDR3 DNA reads TGTGCCAGCAGTTCGCTGGACAGGTCGTGGGGAAATTCACCCCTCCACTTT. This translates into CASSSLDRSWGNSPLHF.

V is TRBV28 and J is TRBJ2-5; possibly TRBD1 for D (5 bases). Per the germline V gene, CDR1 is MDHEN and CDR2 is SYDVKM. Trimming cost V 6 bases and J 4 bases, with 21 bases left between them. The CDR3 is 16 residues long. The CDR3 DNA reads as TGTGCCAGCAGGCTGGCCCCTCAGGGTTTTGGAGAGACCCAGTACTTC. It translates to CASRLAPQGFGETQYF.

J is TRBJ1-1 and V is TRBV28; 12 bases line up with TRBD1. The germline V gene encodes CDR1 MDHEN and CDR2 SYDVKM. This CDR3 spans 16 amino acids. Trimming at V came to 8 bases and at J to 8 bases, leaving 15 bases not matched to a gene. DNA of the CDR3: TGTGCCAGCGAACGCCGAAGGGGGACAGGGGGCCTGGAAGCTTTCTTT. Its translation is CASERRRGTGGLEAFF.

V usage is TRBV27 and J usage is TRBJ1-2; D remains ambiguous. The CDR3 has 13 amino acids. Germline values: CDR1 MNHEY, CDR2 SMNVEV (reference sequence). V lost 6 bases and J 3 bases, leaving 11 bases between the germline ends. The CDR3 DNA follows: TGTGCCAGCAGGCCGGGGTCTGACTATGGCTACACCTTC. This gives the protein CASRPGSDYGYTF.

The V call is TRBV6-5, the J call TRBJ2-7; 7 nucleotides agree with TRBD1. Per germline, CDR1 MNHEY and CDR2 SVGAGI. The V gene end was trimmed by 2 bases and the J gene end by 6 bases; junction bases not matched to a gene: 4. CDR3 length: 13 residues. This CDR3 is CASSYDSGGEQYF. The CDR3 bases are TGTGCCAGCAGTTACGATTCAGGGGGCGAGCAGTACTTC.

The chain recombines TRBV10-3 with TRBJ1-5, with D perhaps matching TRBD1 (6 bases). This CDR3 is built from 16 residues. The germline gives CDR1 ENHRY, CDR2 SYGVKD. Trimming left V 1 base short and J 4 bases short, with 14 bases between. This chain's CDR3 is CAISEYAGTHNQPQHF. CDR3 nucleotides: TGTGCCATCAGTGAGTATGCCGGGACACATAATCAGCCCCAGCATTTT.

The chain uses TRBV5-1 and TRBJ2-7, with D possibly matching TRBD2 (5 bases). This CDR3 is 11 amino acids long. Per the germline V gene, CDR1 is SGHRS and CDR2 is YFSETQ. Trimming shortened V by 4 bases and J by 9 bases, and 11 bases separated the two germline ends. DNA of the CDR3: TGCGCCAGCAGCGAACCGGGATTGCAGTACTTC. Amino acids: CASSEPGLQYF.

V gene TRBV6-5 combines with J gene TRBJ2-3; D may be TRBD1 (5 bases). This CDR3 comprises 14 residues. V lost 2 bases to trimming and J lost 5 bases, with 11 bases between them. Germline CDR1 and CDR2: MNHEY and SVGAGI. DNA for the CDR3: TGTGCCAGCAGTTACAGGTTACAGGAAGATACGCAGTATTTT. This translates into CASSYRLQEDTQYF.

J is TRBJ2-7 and V is TRBV11-2, with 9 bases fitting TRBD1. Trimming removed 5 bases from V and 5 bases from J; junction bases left unmatched: 10. Germline V lookup: CDR1 SGHAT, CDR2 FQNNGV. CDR3 size: 15 residues. The CDR3 is CASSPEQGARHEQYF. CDR3 DNA sequence: TGTGCCAGCAGCCCAGAACAGGGGGCACGACACGAGCAGTACTTC.

This clone has just one count. This sequence joins TRBV5-6 and TRBJ1-2; 7 bases line up with TRBD1. This CDR3 spans 15 amino acids. Germline V gives CDR1 SGHDT, CDR2 YYEEEE. Trimming took 4 bases from V and 5 from J; bases not matched to a gene: 11. The CDR3 reads CASSPGWGQRYGYTF. CDR3 coding DNA: TGTGCCAGCAGCCCCGGATGGGGACAGCGATATGGCTACACCTTC.

J is TRBJ2-1 and V is TRBV5-1; possible D gene TRBD1, 6 bases. V shed 2 bases and J shed 0 bases, with 9 bases lying between them. CDR3 length: 15 amino acids. Germline values: CDR1 SGHRS, CDR2 YFSETQ. The CDR3 nucleotides read TGCGCCAGCAGCTTCGGGACACTCTCCTACAATGAGCAGTTCTTC. Its protein is CASSFGTLSYNEQFF.

The count of this clone is one. This chain uses TRBV10-1 with TRBJ2-7, with TRBD1 identical over 7 bases. This CDR3 is built from 15 residues. The germline CDR1 and CDR2 sequences are WNHNN and SYGVQD (reference sequence). J was trimmed by 1 base and V by 5 bases; bases with no gene match: 8. The CDR3 region is CASSPGDSPSYEQYF. The CDR3 DNA reads as TGCGCCAGCAGTCCCGGGGACAGCCCATCCTACGAGCAGTACTTC.